The 22 T cell receptor beta chains presented below share a single source sample, sequenced in a study of chemoradiotherapy in HPV16-positive cancers. Assay: immunoSEQ multiplex PCR; the TCRdb copy retains only in-frame clones and omits some. This sample yields roughly 12,000 clones, of which about three quarters are seen a single time; 7.5% to 8.5% belongs to the top ten. The sample was acquired from a patient who underwent chemoradiotherapy. The origin of the receptors is a human donor with HPV-associated anogenital cancer.

The genes are TRBV7-2 and TRBJ2-1, with 7 nucleotides matching TRBD1. CDR1 and CDR2 (germline): SGHTA, FQGNSA. CDR3 length: 17 amino acids. V was clipped by 5 bases and J by 0 bases; unmatched bases: 10. CDR3 loop: CASSLLTGWSSYNEQFF. The CDR3 DNA reads as TGTGCCAGCAGCCTCTTGACAGGGTGGAGCTCCTACAATGAGCAGTTCTTC.

The chain's CDR3 is CASSFSRGLTYEQYF. The CDR3 region has the DNA TGTGCCAGCAGCTTCAGCAGGGGGTTGACCTACGAGCAGTACTTC. The V and J genes are TRBV7-9 and TRBJ2-7; TRBD1 aligns across 7 bases. Looked up from germline, CDR1 is SEHNR and CDR2 is FQNEAQ (reference sequence). With V trimmed by 3 bases and J by 2 bases, 7 bases remained unmatched. The CDR3 consists of 15 residues.

This chain joins TRBV7-2 and TRBJ2-5; 9 nucleotides line up with TRBD2. CDR1 and CDR2 (germline): SGHTA, FQGNSA. This CDR3 comprises 15 residues. Trimming removed 3 bases from V and 0 bases from J; junction bases left unmatched: 2. The CDR3 is CASSLASGNQETQYF. The CDR3 DNA reads as TGTGCCAGCAGCTTGGCTAGCGGGAACCAAGAGACCCAGTACTTC.

This clone was recorded a few times. The V gene is TRBV30, the J gene TRBJ2-1; D possibly corresponds to TRBD2 (6 bases). V lost 0 bases, J lost 2 bases, and 14 bases lay in between. Germline loops: CDR1 GTSNPN, CDR2 SVGIG (reference sequence). There are 16 residues in the CDR3. CDR3 amino acids: CAWSVLGRSAYNEQFF. CDR3 bases: TGTGCCTGGAGTGTACTAGGGAGGTCCGCCTACAATGAGCAGTTCTTC.

The V call is TRBV7-2, the J call TRBJ2-2; 12 bases are shared with TRBD2. The CDR3 is 16 residues long. In germline, CDR1 is SGHTA, CDR2 FQGNSA. Trimming at V came to 5 bases and at J to 6 bases, leaving 7 bases not matched to a gene. CDR3 residues: CASSRRLAGVAGELFF. DNA of the CDR3: TGTGCCAGCAGCCGAAGACTAGCGGGAGTCGCCGGGGAGCTGTTTTTT.

This clone has more than one count but fewer than ten. V gene TRBV6-5 combines with J gene TRBJ2-5, with a tentative D call TRBD2 (5 bases). This CDR3 contains 15 residues. In germline, CDR1 is MNHEY, CDR2 SVGAGI. V lost 0 bases and J lost 10, with 18 bases in between. The CDR3 DNA follows: TGTGCCAGCAGTTACTCCCTGGGGAGTTTGAGTGTCCAGTACTTC. It translates to CASSYSLGSLSVQYF.

This clone has a handful of counts. The chain is built from TRBV9 and TRBJ2-2; weak D call: TRBD2 (7 bases). The V end lost 3 bases, the J end lost 4 bases, and 10 bases lay between the germline ends. The germline gives CDR1 SGDLS, CDR2 YYNGEE. This CDR3 spans 14 amino acids. CDR3 DNA sequence: TGTGCCAGCAGCGACGGGGGGCCCACCGGGGAGCTGTTTTTT. It is translated as CASSDGGPTGELFF.

There are a few counts of this clone. The genes are TRBV7-9 and TRBJ2-7, with D possibly being TRBD2 (6 bases). Trimming pared 5 bases from V and 2 bases from J, leaving 16 bases between. CDR1 is SEHNR and CDR2 is FQNEAQ in the germline V gene (reference sequence). CDR3 length equals 15 residues. The chain's CDR3 is CASSPRDSKTYEQYF. DNA for the CDR3: TGTGCCAGCAGCCCCCGGGACTCCAAGACCTACGAGCAGTACTTC.

This chain connects TRBV9 to TRBJ1-1; 10 positions agree with TRBD1. The CDR3 consists of 17 residues. Germline V CDR1 and CDR2: SGDLS, YYNGEE. V lost 0 bases, J lost 0 bases, and 5 bases stayed unmatched. CDR3 nucleotide sequence: TGTGCCAGCAGCGTAGCCGCGACAGGGGGCATGAACACTGAAGCTTTCTTT. This codes for CASSVAATGGMNTEAFF.

In its sample, this clone was seen a few times. The V gene is TRBV5-4, the J gene TRBJ2-7; tentative D call: TRBD1 (5 bases). The germline V and J ends were trimmed by 3 bases and 5 bases, with 15 bases remaining between them. Germline V gene sequence: CDR1 SGHNT, CDR2 YYREEE (reference sequence). The CDR3 loop spans 14 amino acids. The CDR3, as DNA: TGTGCCAGCAGCTCCGGAACAGGTCGTCACGAGCAGTACTTC. Translated, it gives CASSSGTGRHEQYF.

The chain carries TRBV14 and TRBJ2-7, with unresolved D. Germline assignment: CDR1 SGHDN and CDR2 FVKESK. V was shortened by 7 bases and J by 2 bases, with 12 bases between the two germline ends. This CDR3 spans 13 amino acids. This chain's CDR3 is CASTRGVAYEQYF. The CDR3 bases are TGTGCCAGCACCCGCGGAGTGGCCTACGAGCAGTACTTC.

This chain connects TRBV5-1 to TRBJ2-3; D unresolved. The CDR3 has 14 residues. The germline V and J ends were trimmed by 4 bases and 2 bases, with 11 bases remaining between them. CDR1 is SGHRS, CDR2 YFSETQ, per germline. The CDR3, as DNA: TGCGCCAGCAGCAGTATCGGTCTCACAGATACGCAGTATTTT. Its translation is CASSSIGLTDTQYF.

This chain links TRBV28 with TRBJ1-5; perhaps TRBD1 as D (6 bases). V dropped 5 bases and J dropped 1 base, with 15 bases sitting between them. In germline, CDR1 is MDHEN, CDR2 SYDVKM. The CDR3 consists of 16 residues. CDR3 coding DNA: TGTGCCAGCAGTGATGAAGGGGGTTTAAGCAATCAGCCCCAGCATTTT. Translation: CASSDEGGLSNQPQHF. Full variable domain (outside the CDR3, taken from reference TRBV28 and TRBJ1-5): DVKVTQSSRYLVKRTGEKVFLECVQDMDHENMFWYRQDPGLGLRLIYFSYDVKMKEKGDIPEGYSVSREKKERFSLILESASTNQTSMYLCASSDEGGLSNQPQHFGDGTRLSIL.

V gene TRBV28 combines with J gene TRBJ2-6, with 8 nucleotides matching TRBD1. Germline values: CDR1 MDHEN, CDR2 SYDVKM. The length of the CDR3 is 16 residues. V was pared by 3 bases and J by 4 bases, with 5 bases of the junction left unmatched. CDR3 sequence: CASSLSRGPGANVLTF. CDR3 DNA: TGTGCCAGCAGTTTGTCCAGGGGGCCAGGGGCCAACGTCCTGACTTTC. The whole variable domain, filled in from reference TRBV28 and TRBJ2-6, reads DVKVTQSSRYLVKRTGEKVFLECVQDMDHENMFWYRQDPGLGLRLIYFSYDVKMKEKGDIPEGYSVSREKKERFSLILESASTNQTSMYLCASSLSRGPGANVLTFGAGSRLTVL.

The CDR3 bases are TGTGCCAGCAGGGGATTGATCTATGGCTACACCTTC. It is translated as CASRGLIYGYTF. The V and J genes are TRBV2 and TRBJ1-2; no firm D call. Per the germline V gene, CDR1 is SNHLY and CDR2 is FYNNEI. The V and J ends lost 6 bases and 4 bases respectively, with 9 bases between them. The CDR3 is 12 residues long.

The chain joins TRBV6-6 to TRBJ2-3, with 10 bases matching TRBD2. Per the germline V gene, CDR1 is MNHNY and CDR2 is SVGAGI (reference sequence). The junction had 5 bases not matched to a gene; V was cut back by 5 bases and J by 3 bases. The CDR3 has 15 amino acids. The CDR3 bases are TGTGCCAGCAGTACCGGGACTAGCGTAACAGATACGCAGTATTTT. The encoded protein is CASSTGTSVTDTQYF.

The chain couples TRBV19 to TRBJ1-1, with a weak D call TRBD1 (5 bases). Germline lookup yields CDR1 LNHDA and CDR2 SQIVND (reference sequence). The CDR3 contains 14 residues. Trimming left V 3 bases short and J 1 base short, with 9 bases between. The CDR3 protein is CASSISGQNTEAFF. The CDR3 DNA is TGTGCCAGTAGTATCTCGGGGCAGAACACTGAAGCTTTCTTT.

This sequence joins TRBV4-3 and TRBJ2-3; 8 bases line up with TRBD2. The CDR3 spans 17 residues. CDR1 LGHNA and CDR2 YSLEER come from the germline V gene. J gave up 4 bases and V 0 bases, and 9 bases lay outside the gene matches. The CDR3 DNA sequence: TGCGCCAGCAGCCAAGACCTCTTGAGCGGGAGAGCAGATACGCAGTATTTT. It specifies CASSQDLLSGRADTQYF.

A note on this clone: The junction differs from germline at one of its ends, possibly a read error. The genes are TRBV4-1 and TRBJ2-1; TRBD1 might be the D (6 bases). Germline lookup yields CDR1 MGHRA and CDR2 YSYEKL. The CDR3 has 16 residues. CDR3 sequence (DNA): TGCGCCAGCAGCCAAGCGTCCGGGACATCCTTCAATGAGCAGTTCTTC. Encoded protein: CASSQASGTSFNEQFF.

The V and J genes are TRBV5-1 and TRBJ2-7, with D possibly TRBD1 on 6 matching bases. The CDR3 spans 15 residues. Between the trimmed V and J ends, which lost 3 bases and 3 bases, there was a span of 16 bases. Germline CDR1 and CDR2: SGHRS and YFSETQ. The CDR3 sequence is CASSSNPQGFYEQYF. Here the CDR3 DNA reads TGCGCCAGCAGCTCAAACCCACAGGGTTTCTACGAGCAGTACTTC.

This rearrangement joins TRBV6-5 to TRBJ2-3; no clear D gene. The CDR3 has 15 amino acids. The germline CDR1 and CDR2 sequences are MNHEY and SVGAGI. Trimming shortened V by 0 bases and J by 2 bases, and 9 bases separated the two germline ends. CDR3 residues: CASSYSSRVTDTQYF. In DNA, the CDR3 is TGTGCCAGCAGTTACTCGTCCAGAGTCACAGATACGCAGTATTTT.

This clone was picked up one time. The chain is built from TRBV5-4 and TRBJ2-7, with 10 bases identical to TRBD1. In germline, CDR1 is SGHNT, CDR2 YYREEE (reference sequence). Unmatched junction bases numbered 11, after V lost 5 bases and J lost 0 bases. The CDR3 length is 17 residues. CDR3 residues: CASRDRGKSGRSYEQYF. CDR3 coding DNA: TGTGCCAGCAGGGACAGGGGGAAAAGCGGGCGCTCCTACGAGCAGTACTTC.